These T cell receptor beta chains were read from a single sample in a study of blood T cell repertoires in COVID-19. The repertoire was sequenced with immunoSEQ multiplex PCR; TCRdb's copy has only in-frame clones and lacks some. Here the sample spans fewer than 150,000 clones, roughly nine tenths being singletons. The sequencing sample was made of peripheral blood. The receptors shown here come from a man aged 65 to 85 who had recovered from COVID-19. CDR3s include the opening cysteine and the closing phenylalanine or tryptophan. Each record gives: D gene, clone size, V gene, J gene, CDR3 length, CDR3 DNA, CDR3 protein. A D gene is named only where the DNA matches it firmly. The listing skips clone size in some rows; elsewhere it reads once, few, many or a size class.

-	-	TRBV6-1	TRBJ2-7	14	TGTGCCAGCAGTGAAAGCACTTTGCAGGACGAGCAGTACTTC	CASSESTLQDEQYF
TRBD2	-	TRBV7-2	TRBJ2-7	14	TGTGCCAGCAGCTCTCAGCGGGGGGGCTACGAGCAGTACTTC	CASSSQRGGYEQYF
TRBD2	-	TRBV5-1	TRBJ2-3	18	TGCGCCAGCAGCTTAGGGACTAGCGGGGGGGCTGGCACAGATACGCAGTATTTT	CASSLGTSGGAGTDTQYF
-	-	TRBV4-3	TRBJ2-3	16	TGCGCCAGCAGCCAAGTCAACTCTTTTAGCACAGATACGCAGTATTTT	CASSQVNSFSTDTQYF
-	-	TRBV7-6	TRBJ2-3	11	TGTGCCAGCAGCTTCAAAGATACGCAGTATTTT	CASSFKDTQYF
-	-	TRBV28	TRBJ2-1	15	TGTGCCAGCAGCTCCACAGGTCCCACCTACAATGAGCAGTTCTTC	CASSSTGPTYNEQFF
-	-	TRBV7-8	TRBJ1-1	13	TGTGCCAGCAGCTTAAGAGGGAACACTGAAGCTTTCTTT	CASSLRGNTEAFF
TRBD2	-	TRBV19	TRBJ2-1	16	TGTGCCAGTAGTATATCCCTAGCGGGGACCTACAATGAGCAGTTCTTC	CASSISLAGTYNEQFF
TRBD1	once	TRBV28	TRBJ2-7	12	TGTGCCAGCACCGGGACAGTGTACGAGCAGTACTTC	CASTGTVYEQYF
-	-	TRBV3-1/TRBV3-2	TRBJ2-5	14	TGTGCCAGCAGCTTACTAGGGAGTGGAGAGACCCAGTACTTC	CASSLLGSGETQYF
-	many	TRBV5-6	TRBJ1-1	13	TGTGCCACCACCGCCGGGGGGAACACTGAAGCTTTCTTT	CATTAGGNTEAFF
-	-	TRBV5-8	TRBJ2-6	18	TGTGCCAGCAGCTTGGCGGGGAGACGTACCTCTGGGGCCAACGTCCTGACTTTC	CASSLAGRRTSGANVLTF
-	-	TRBV28	TRBJ2-3	17	TGTGCCAGCAGTTTATCCCCTCCGGGTGGGAGTACAGATACGCAGTATTTT	CASSLSPPGGSTDTQYF
-	-	TRBV29-1	TRBJ2-1	14	TGCAGCGTTGAAGCAGGGCAGGTCTTCAATGAGCAGTTCTTC	CSVEAGQVFNEQFF
TRBD1	-	TRBV6-5	TRBJ1-5	14	TGTGCCAGCACTGGACAGGGAAGCAATCAGCCCCAGCATTTT	CASTGQGSNQPQHF
-	-	TRBV4-3	TRBJ2-7	17	TGCGCCAGCAGCCATGGAACTAAGGCTTACTCGATCGGCGAGCAGTACTTC	CASSHGTKAYSIGEQYF
-	few	TRBV18	TRBJ1-4	17	TGTGCCAGCTCAAAGGCCGCTCTGCAAGGAGGCAATGAAAAACTGTTTTTT	CASSKAALQGGNEKLFF
-	-	TRBV10-3	TRBJ1-6	14	TGTGCCATCAAAAAGGACAGCGATAATTCACCCCTCCACTTT	CAIKKDSDNSPLHF
-	-	TRBV13	TRBJ2-5	15	TGTGCCAGCAGCTTAGGTCGGAGAGACCAAGAGACCCAGTACTTC	CASSLGRRDQETQYF
-	-	TRBV6-5	TRBJ1-4	15	TGTGCCAGCAGTTCCTCAGGGGCTACTAATGAAAAACTGTTTTTT	CASSSSGATNEKLFF
-	-	TRBV28	TRBJ1-5	14	TGTGCCAGCAGTTATTCTGCCAGTTATCAGCCCCAGCATTTT	CASSYSASYQPQHF
TRBD2	-	TRBV6-4	TRBJ2-1	15	TGTGCCAGCAGTGAAGGTCTAGCGGGGGATAATGAGCAGTTCTTC	CASSEGLAGDNEQFF
-	-	TRBV4-3	TRBJ2-3	15	TGCGCCAGCAGCCAAGACGGACTAAGCACAGATACGCAGTATTTT	CASSQDGLSTDTQYF
TRBD2	-	TRBV7-2	TRBJ2-3	15	TGTGCCAGCAGCTTTTTAGCGGGGGCCGCCGGTACGCAGTATTTT	CASSFLAGAAGTQYF
-	-	TRBV5-6	TRBJ2-1	16	TGTGCCAGCAGCTTCTGGGGCACCAATACCTACAATGAGCAGTTCTTC	CASSFWGTNTYNEQFF
-	-	TRBV11-3	TRBJ1-1	16	TGTGCCAGCAGCTTAGATCCTGCCTGGGGGCTCACTGAAGCTTTCTTT	CASSLDPAWGLTEAFF
TRBD1	-	TRBV7-9	TRBJ2-5	15	TGTGCCAGCAGCTCGCCTGACAGGGGAGAAGAGACCCAGTACTTC	CASSSPDRGEETQYF
-	-	TRBV10-3	TRBJ2-2	13	TGTGCCATCAGGAGGGGGACGGGTTTAGAGCTGTTTTTT	CAIRRGTGLELFF
-	-	TRBV2	TRBJ1-6	15	TGTGCCAGCAGTGCAGGTCGGGGGTATAATTCACCCCTCCACTTT	CASSAGRGYNSPLHF
TRBD1	-	TRBV7-3	TRBJ1-1	14	TGTGCCAGCAAACCTGACAGGGCGAACACTGAAGCTTTCTTT	CASKPDRANTEAFF
TRBD2	-	TRBV6-5	TRBJ2-7	14	TGTGCCAGCAGTTACCTGACTGGGGGGGGCGAGCAGTACTTC	CASSYLTGGGEQYF
-	-	TRBV5-5	TRBJ1-2	14	TGTGCCAGCAGCTTGGAGTCACGGGACACTCCCTACACCTTC	CASSLESRDTPYTF
-	-	TRBV25-1	TRBJ2-5	11	TGTGCCAGCAGTGCAGGAAAGACCCAGTACTTC	CASSAGKTQYF
TRBD2	-	TRBV4-2	TRBJ2-3	21	TGTGCCAGCAGCCAAGAGTTCGGGACCATGGACTATAGCGGGAGACGGGGCACGCAGTATTTT	CASSQEFGTMDYSGRRGTQYF
TRBD1	-	TRBV7-9	TRBJ2-5	15	TGTGCCAGCAGCTGGACCGGGACAGGGGGAGAGACCCAGTACTTC	CASSWTGTGGETQYF
TRBD1	-	TRBV5-1	TRBJ2-3	14	TGCGCCAGCAGCTTCGGGACAGGGGAAGATACGCAGTATTTT	CASSFGTGEDTQYF
TRBD2	few	TRBV11-2	TRBJ2-7	19	TGTGCCAGCAGGCCGGGAGGGGCCCCCGGAGGGTCAGCATCCTACGAGCAGTACTTC	CASRPGGAPGGSASYEQYF
TRBD2	-	TRBV3-1/TRBV3-2	TRBJ2-1	15	TGTGCCAGCAGCCAAGGTGGGGGGGTCTACAATGAGCAGTTCTTC	CASSQGGGVYNEQFF